The 24 T cell receptor beta chains given below trace back to one sample, sequenced in a study of neurological immune-mediated disorders. TCRdb independently ran MiXCR on the 5' RACE reads; one entry per CDR3 protein. The top ten hold more than 4.5% of the sample, which has some 76,000 distinct CDR3 sequences, 3.2% seen once. The sequencing sample was made of PBMCs. Source of these receptors: a woman between 50 and 59 years old with multiple sclerosis.

This clonotype was seen many times. This chain joins TRBV20-1 and TRBJ1-1; 7 bases are a match to TRBD1. In germline, CDR1 is DFQATT, CDR2 SNEGSKA (reference sequence). This CDR3 has 14 amino acids. With 5 bases clipped from V and 5 bases from J, the junction kept 11 bases outside the gene matches. The CDR3 loop reads CSALTRQGGTEAFF. DNA for the CDR3: TGCAGTGCTTTGACCCGACAGGGAGGGACTGAAGCTTTCTTT.

There are many counts of this clonotype. This chain links TRBV10-3 with TRBJ2-5; possible D gene TRBD1, 6 bases. The CDR3 loop spans 15 amino acids. Looked up from germline, CDR1 is ENHRY and CDR2 is SYGVKD. The V gene lost 5 bases and the J gene lost 3 bases, with 16 bases spanning the gap. In DNA, the CDR3 is TGTGCCATCAGTCTGACCCTTCACAGGGAAGAGACCCAGTACTTC. Encoded protein: CAISLTLHREETQYF.

This clonotype came up many times. The rearrangement uses TRBV5-1 and TRBJ1-4; D possibly corresponds to TRBD1 (5 bases). The CDR3 spans 13 residues. The ends were cut back, 2 bases at V and 11 bases at J, with 13 bases in the middle. Per the germline V gene, CDR1 is SGHRS and CDR2 is YFSETQ. CDR3 nucleotides: TGCGCCAGCAGCTTCGCCGGGACCGAGAAACTGTTTTTT. This encodes CASSFAGTEKLFF.

This clonotype has a count of ten or more. The chain employs TRBV24-1 and TRBJ2-3; 10 bases agree with TRBD1. Germline loops: CDR1 KGHDR, CDR2 SFDVKD. The CDR3 is 15 residues long. V lost 3 bases and J lost 6; bases outside the gene matches: 5. The CDR3 spells CATSDRQGAVDTQYF. The CDR3 bases are TGTGCCACCAGTGATAGACAGGGGGCGGTGGATACGCAGTATTTT.

In this sample, this clonotype is medium-sized. The rearrangement joins TRBV20-1 to TRBJ1-6, with D possibly TRBD1 on 6 matching bases. Germline assignment: CDR1 DFQATT and CDR2 SNEGSKA (reference sequence). The CDR3 has 17 residues. Trimming pared 6 bases from V and 8 bases from J, leaving 26 bases between. This CDR3 reads CSALDRVYARSDSPLHF. The CDR3 bases are TGCAGTGCCCTGGACAGAGTTTATGCACGGTCGGATTCACCCCTCCACTTT.

This clonotype was detected ten times or more. This chain connects TRBV25-1 to TRBJ2-3; tentatively, D is TRBD1 (5 bases). Per the germline V gene, CDR1 is MGHDK and CDR2 is SYGVNS. Trimming pared 10 bases from V and 3 bases from J, leaving 11 bases between. This CDR3 comprises 12 residues. The CDR3 is CATNRGTDTQYF. CDR3 in DNA: TGTGCCACCAATAGGGGTACAGATACGCAGTATTTT.

This clonotype was detected many times. The chain links TRBV4-3 to TRBJ2-1, with D perhaps matching TRBD2 (5 bases). The CDR3 runs to 14 residues. Germline V lookup: CDR1 LGHNA, CDR2 YSLEER. Trimming took 0 bases from V and 12 from J, leaving 15 bases between them. CDR3 region: CASSQDTGSARQFF. DNA for the CDR3: TGCGCCAGCAGCCAAGATACGGGGTCCGCCCGGCAGTTCTTC.

The gene calls are TRBV18 and TRBJ1-4; no reliable D call. The CDR3 is 16 residues long. The germline gives CDR1 KGHSH, CDR2 LQKENI. The V end lost 5 bases, the J end lost 3 bases, and 16 bases lay between the germline ends. CDR3 amino acids: CASSLKVGGPNEKLFF. CDR3 coding DNA: TGTGCCAGCTCATTGAAGGTCGGAGGCCCTAATGAAAAACTGTTTTTT.

This clonotype has a count of ten or more. The J gene is TRBJ2-2, the V gene TRBV7-6, with 7 positions matching TRBD2. V shed 1 base and J 6 bases; nucleotides not matched to a gene: 2. This CDR3 is built from 14 residues. Germline V gene sequence: CDR1 SGHVS, CDR2 FNYEAQ. CDR3 amino acids: CASSLGGSAGELFF. CDR3 DNA: TGTGCCAGCAGCTTAGGCGGGAGCGCCGGGGAGCTGTTTTTT. Filled out from reference TRBV7-6 and TRBJ2-2, the complete variable domain reads GAGVSQSPRYKVTKRGQDVALRCDPISGHVSLYWYRQALGQGPEFLTYFNYEAQQDKSGLPNDRFSAERPEGSISTLTIQRTEQRDSAMYRCASSLGGSAGELFFGEGSRLTVL.

At least ten counts were recorded for this clonotype. This chain uses TRBV7-2 with TRBJ1-6; TRBD1 might be the D (5 bases). Germline V gene sequence: CDR1 SGHTA, CDR2 FQGNSA. Trimming took off 5 bases at V and 10 bases at J, with 18 bases between the two ends. The CDR3 covers 15 residues. The CDR3 loop is CASSLQATLRSPLHF. Written as DNA, the CDR3 is TGTGCCAGCAGCCTACAGGCGACCCTGAGATCACCCCTCCACTTT.

This clonotype was counted ten times or more. The chain links TRBV5-1 to TRBJ2-5; D call uncertain. The V end lost 4 bases, the J end lost 5 bases, and 9 bases lay between the germline ends. This CDR3 contains 12 residues. The V gene's germline CDR1 is SGHRS and CDR2 YFSETQ. Written as DNA, the CDR3 is TGCGCCAGCAGCCGCTTGATGGAGACCCAGTACTTC. Translation: CASSRLMETQYF.

This clonotype was seen repeatedly, ten times or more. The chain links TRBV7-7 to TRBJ2-5; 8 positions match TRBD1. V shed 4 bases and J 4 bases; nucleotides not matched to a gene: 5. The germline V gene encodes CDR1 SSHAT and CDR2 FNYEAQ (reference sequence). The length of the CDR3 is 14 residues. The CDR3 nucleotides read TGTGCCAGCAGCTATGACAGGGGAGGAGAGACCCAGTACTTC. As protein: CASSYDRGGETQYF.

This clonotype appeared many times. This chain uses TRBV20-1 with TRBJ1-6; D perhaps matches TRBD1 (6 bases). CDR1 DFQATT and CDR2 SNEGSKA come from the germline V gene (reference sequence). V was shortened by 0 bases and J by 6 bases, with 12 bases between the two germline ends. The CDR3 covers 15 residues. Here the CDR3 reads CSARESGASNSPLHF. CDR3 DNA sequence: TGCAGTGCTAGAGAGTCGGGGGCAAGTAATTCACCCCTCCACTTT.

This clonotype was picked up many times. The genes are TRBV20-1 and TRBJ2-2, with D possibly being TRBD2 (5 bases). V was cut by 6 bases and J by 4 bases, with 15 bases left in between. Germline CDR1 DFQATT, CDR2 SNEGSKA (reference sequence). CDR3 length: 14 residues. This chain's CDR3 is CSAHARVGTGELFF. In nucleotides, the CDR3 is TGCAGTGCCCATGCGAGGGTTGGCACCGGGGAGCTGTTTTTT.

This clonotype was observed at least ten times. The chain employs TRBV5-1 and TRBJ2-5; TRBD1 aligns across 9 bases. CDR1 and CDR2 from the germline V gene are SGHRS and YFSETQ. V lost 2 bases, J lost 2 bases, and 7 bases stayed unmatched. This CDR3 has 16 amino acids. The CDR3 region has the DNA TGCGCCAGCAGCTTCGCTCCGGGACAGGGTCAAGAGACCCAGTACTTC. Its translation: CASSFAPGQGQETQYF.

This clonotype came up many times. The CDR3 is CASSLGGEQYF. The CDR3 DNA reads as TGTGCCAGCAGCCTAGGGGGCGAGCAGTACTTC. The gene calls are TRBV28 and TRBJ2-7; tentative D call: TRBD1 (6 bases). The germline gives CDR1 MDHEN, CDR2 SYDVKM. The CDR3 sequence is 11 residues long. V gave up 6 bases and J gave up 6 bases, with 9 bases separating them.

This clonotype has at least ten counts. The chain employs TRBV7-2 and TRBJ2-7, with D possibly called TRBD1 or TRBD2 (5 bases each). V shed 5 bases and J shed 6 bases, with 17 bases lying between them. Germline V gene data show CDR1 as SGHTA and CDR2 as FQGNSA. CDR3 size: 14 residues. CDR3 nucleotides: TGTGCCAGCAGCGCCCCTGAGGGGCCCCGCGAGCAGTACTTC. This codes for CASSAPEGPREQYF. Filled out from reference TRBV7-2 and TRBJ2-7, the complete variable domain reads GAGVSQSPSNKVTEKGKDVELRCDPISGHTALYWYRQSLGQGLEFLIYFQGNSAPDKSGLPSDRFSAERTGGSVSTLTIQRTQQEDSAVYLCASSAPEGPREQYFGPGTRLTVT.

This clonotype appeared many times. This chain joins TRBV11-2 and TRBJ2-3; D assignment may be TRBD1 or TRBD2 (6 bases each). In germline, CDR1 is SGHAT, CDR2 FQNNGV. Trimming removed 2 bases at V and 3 bases at J, with 15 bases between. The CDR3 covers 16 residues. The CDR3 protein is CASSLSVGGWTDTQYF. The CDR3 nucleotides are TGTGCCAGCAGCTTAAGTGTCGGGGGCTGGACAGATACGCAGTATTTT.

This clonotype came up many times. The chain links TRBV20-1 to TRBJ1-1; unclear D gene. CDR3 length equals 13 residues. The ends were cut back, 3 bases at V and 10 bases at J, with 18 bases in the middle. Germline lookup yields CDR1 DFQATT and CDR2 SNEGSKA (reference sequence). CDR3 amino acids: CSASLPVGLGAFF. In DNA form, the CDR3 reads TGCAGTGCTAGCTTGCCGGTGGGGTTGGGAGCTTTCTTT.

Turning to this clonotype: It is likely a read error, because the conserved phenylalanine at the end of the CDR3 is missing. This chain joins TRBV20-1 and TRBJ2-5; 9 nucleotides align to TRBD2. The CDR3 runs 13 residues. Per germline, CDR1 DFQATT and CDR2 SNEGSKA (reference sequence). V shed 7 bases, J shed 3 bases, and the junction held 6 bases outside the gene matches. The CDR3 reads CSVMTSGKETQYN. CDR3 nucleotides: TGCAGTGTGATGACTAGCGGAAAAGAGACCCAGTACAAC.

This clonotype was recorded a few times. Since a much larger clone is just one base distant, this may be a read error. The chain employs TRBV20-1 and TRBJ1-5, with D possibly TRBD1 on 5 matching bases. Germline values: CDR1 DFQATT, CDR2 SNEGSKA (reference sequence). The V and J ends lost 1 base and 12 bases respectively, with 13 bases between them. The CDR3 contains 12 residues. The CDR3 DNA sequence: TGCAGTGCTAGAGTTGGGGACGAGCACCAGCATTTT. Encoded protein: CSARVGDEHQHF.

This clonotype was counted at least ten times. The chain joins TRBV5-1 to TRBJ2-3; D not resolved. V dropped 0 bases and J dropped 0 bases, with 5 bases sitting between them. CDR3 size: 14 residues. Per germline, CDR1 SGHRS and CDR2 YFSETQ. This CDR3 reads CASSLVLSTDTQYF. In DNA, the CDR3 is TGCGCCAGCAGCTTGGTATTAAGCACAGATACGCAGTATTTT.

This chain connects TRBV18 to TRBJ1-2; 9 nucleotides agree with TRBD1. The CDR3 consists of 15 residues. With 2 bases clipped from V and 4 bases from J, the junction kept 5 bases outside the gene matches. Germline CDR1 and CDR2: KGHSH and LQKENI. The CDR3, as DNA: TGTGCCAGCTCACCATTGGGACAGGGTGGCTATGGCTACACCTTC. This translates into CASSPLGQGGYGYTF. The variable domain in full, with the rest retrieved from reference TRBV18 and TRBJ1-2, is NAGVMQNPRHLVRRRGQEARLRCSPMKGHSHVYWYRQLPEEGLKFMVYLQKENIIDESGMPKERFSAEFPKEGPSILRIQQVVRGDSAAYFCASSPLGQGGYGYTFGSGTRLTVV.

The table lists this clonotype with many counts. V is TRBV6-1 and J is TRBJ2-1, with 7 nucleotides matching TRBD2. There are 15 residues in the CDR3. V dropped 5 bases and J dropped 4; count of bases not matched to a gene: 8. From germline, CDR1 is MNHNS and CDR2 SASEGT. Here the CDR3 DNA reads TGTGCCAGCAGTACACCCGGGACTACTTACAATGAGCAGTTCTTC. Its translation: CASSTPGTTYNEQFF.